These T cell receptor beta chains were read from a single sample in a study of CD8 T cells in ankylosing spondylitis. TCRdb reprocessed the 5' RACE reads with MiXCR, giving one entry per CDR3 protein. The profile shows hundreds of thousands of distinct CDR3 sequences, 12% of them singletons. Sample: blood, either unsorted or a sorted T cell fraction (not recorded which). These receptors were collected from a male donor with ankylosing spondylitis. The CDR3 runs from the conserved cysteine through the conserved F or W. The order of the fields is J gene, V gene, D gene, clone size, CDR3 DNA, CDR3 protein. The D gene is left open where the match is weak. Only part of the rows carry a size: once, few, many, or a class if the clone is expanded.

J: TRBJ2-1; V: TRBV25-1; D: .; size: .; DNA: TGTGCCAGCAGTGAATTCGGTGGAGCTAGGGGTAGAGTTGAGCAGTTCTTC; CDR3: CASSEFGGARGRVEQFF
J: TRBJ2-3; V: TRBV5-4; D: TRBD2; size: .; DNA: TGTGCCAGCAGCTTGGTTGCGGGAGGGCCAGTAGATACGCAGTATTTT; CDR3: CASSLVAGGPVDTQYF
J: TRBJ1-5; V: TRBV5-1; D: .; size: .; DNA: TGCGCCAGCAGCCAAGGGGGGATAGCTAGTCAGCCCCAGCATTTT; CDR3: CASSQGGIASQPQHF
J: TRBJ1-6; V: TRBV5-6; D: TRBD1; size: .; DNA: TGTGCCAGCAGCTCCGGACAGGGGGCCTCCCTAGGTTCACCCCTCCACTTT; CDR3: CASSSGQGASLGSPLHF
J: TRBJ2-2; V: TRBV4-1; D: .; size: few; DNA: TGCGCCAGCAGCGGACAGTTCATTACCTCCGGGGAGCTGTTTTTT; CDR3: CASSGQFITSGELFF
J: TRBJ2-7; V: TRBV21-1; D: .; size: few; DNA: TGTGCCAGCAGCAACCTTGGCGGGAGCTTTGAGCAGTACTTC; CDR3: CASSNLGGSFEQYF
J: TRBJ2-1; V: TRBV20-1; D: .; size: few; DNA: TGCAGTGCTTTTTTCCCGGGACCGAACTCCTACAATGAGCAGTTCTTC; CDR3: CSAFFPGPNSYNEQFF
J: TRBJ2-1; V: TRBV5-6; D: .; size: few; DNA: TGTGCCAGCAGCCTAGATACTGCTAGCTCCTACAATGAGCAGTTCTTC; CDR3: CASSLDTASSYNEQFF
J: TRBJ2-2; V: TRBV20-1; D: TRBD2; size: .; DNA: TGCAGTGCGCGACTAGCGGGATGGACCGGGGAGCTGTTTTTT; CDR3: CSARLAGWTGELFF
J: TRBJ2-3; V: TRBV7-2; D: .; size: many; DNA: TGTGCCAGCAGTACGTCCACAGATACGCAGTATTTT; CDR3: CASSTSTDTQYF
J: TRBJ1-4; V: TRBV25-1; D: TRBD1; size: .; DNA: TGTGCCAGCAGTGAGGGGCGGACAGGGGGGAATGAAAAACTGTTTTTT; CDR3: CASSEGRTGGNEKLFF
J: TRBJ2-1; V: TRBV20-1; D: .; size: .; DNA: TGCAGTGCCTCCTGGAATGAGCAGTTCTTC; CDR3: CSASWNEQFF
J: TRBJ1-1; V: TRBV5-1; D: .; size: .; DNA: TGCGCCAGCAGCTTGAGAGGGGACGGCACTGAAGCTTTCTTT; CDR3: CASSLRGDGTEAFF
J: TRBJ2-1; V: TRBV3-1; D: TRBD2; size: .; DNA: TGTGCCAGCAGCCAGAGACTAGCGGGAGGGAATGAGCAGTTCTTC; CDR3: CASSQRLAGGNEQFF
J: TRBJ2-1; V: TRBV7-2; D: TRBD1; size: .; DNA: TGTGCCAGCAGCTTAGAGGGACAGGAGTACAATGAGCAGTTCTTC; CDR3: CASSLEGQEYNEQFF